Shown below are 21 T cell receptor beta chains from a single sample sequenced in a study of long-term antiretroviral therapy in people with HIV (dated 2022 in TCRdb). The immunoSEQ hsTCRB v3.0 assay was used at survey level resolution to sequence the TRB variable region. In TCRdb, the immuneACCESS table is reduced to in-frame sequences with V and J assigned. These tables do not hold every clone; where another copy was compared, an unresolved V gene accounts for under half, and the others remain unexplained. The sample yields about 34,000 clones; around 94% were counted once. 3.5% to 4.5% of the sample rests with the top ten. This sample comprised unsorted PBMCs, obtained approximately 5 years after starting antiretroviral therapy. Receptor source: a woman between 50 and 59 years old with HIV.

This sequence joins TRBV2 and TRBJ2-7; possibly TRBD1 or TRBD2 for D (5 bases each). The CDR3 loop spans 15 amino acids. Germline CDR1 reads SNHLY; CDR2 reads FYNNEI. Trimming left V 5 bases short and J 2 bases short, with 16 bases between. CDR3 residues: CASSPGAPYAYEQYF. CDR3 nucleotide sequence: TGTGCCAGCAGTCCCGGGGCTCCCTACGCCTACGAGCAGTACTTC.

The chain links TRBV19 to TRBJ1-6; D is possibly TRBD1 (5 bases). The germline gives CDR1 LNHDA, CDR2 SQIVND (reference sequence). Trimming cost V 5 bases and J 8 bases, with 16 bases left between them. CDR3 length equals 15 residues. The CDR3 is CASSSPGTVDSPLHF. Here the CDR3 DNA reads TGTGCCAGTAGTTCCCCCGGGACGGTCGATTCACCCCTCCACTTT. Combining the CDR3 with reference TRBV19 and TRBJ1-6 gives the whole variable domain DGGITQSPKYLFRKEGQNVTLSCEQNLNHDAMYWYRQDPGQGLRLIYYSQIVNDFQKGDIAEGYSVSREKKESFPLTVTSAQKNPTAFYLCASSSPGTVDSPLHFGNGTRLTVT.

V usage is TRBV27 and J usage is TRBJ1-5; 9 bases line up with TRBD1. The ends lost 5 bases at V and 0 bases at J; junction bases unmatched: 14. Germline-derived CDR1 and CDR2 are MNHEY and SMNVEV (reference sequence). This CDR3 is 19 amino acids long. Here the CDR3 reads CASSPGTGTGILSNQPQHF. The CDR3 region has the DNA TGTGCCAGCAGTCCCGGTACCGGGACAGGGATCCTTAGCAATCAGCCCCAGCATTTT.

J is TRBJ1-1 and V is TRBV9, with D perhaps TRBD1 (6 bases). Germline-derived CDR1 and CDR2 are SGDLS and YYNGEE. This CDR3 spans 12 amino acids. Trimming left V 4 bases short and J 12 bases short, with 16 bases between. The CDR3 protein is CASSPLGRGTFF. In nucleotides, the CDR3 is TGTGCCAGCAGCCCTCTCGGCAGGGGCACTTTCTTT.

This sequence joins TRBV5-1 and TRBJ1-5, with TRBD1 matching over 9 bases. The V segment lost 1 base and the J segment 7 bases; nucleotides outside the gene matches: 3. CDR1 is SGHRS, CDR2 YFSETQ, per germline. The CDR3 spans 14 residues. CDR3 coding DNA: TGCGCCAGCAGCTTGACAGGGGGCGCGCAGCCCCAGCATTTT. Amino acids: CASSLTGGAQPQHF. Supplemented by reference TRBV5-1 and TRBJ1-5, the full variable domain reads KAGVTQTPRYLIKTRGQQVTLSCSPISGHRSVSWYQQTPGQGLQFLFEYFSETQRNKGNFPGRFSGRQFSNSRSEMNVSTLELGDSALYLCASSLTGGAQPQHFGDGTRLSIL.

The chain employs TRBV5-4 and TRBJ2-5; TRBD2 is a possible D gene (6 bases). Germline-derived CDR1 and CDR2 are SGHNT and YYREEE (reference sequence). CDR3 length: 15 residues. V lost 0 bases to trimming and J lost 4 bases, with 13 bases between them. The CDR3 bases are TGTGCCAGCAGCTTGGGGAGGAGGGACGGAGAGACCCAGTACTTC. Amino acid sequence: CASSLGRRDGETQYF.

The chain joins TRBV5-1 to TRBJ1-2, with D possibly TRBD1 on 5 matching bases. V shed 4 bases and J shed 6 bases, with 19 bases lying between them. CDR1 is SGHRS and CDR2 is YFSETQ in the germline V gene. The CDR3 is 15 amino acids. The CDR3 DNA is TGCGCCAGCAGCATGACCGGGACCCCCCCAGATGGCTACACCTTC. Amino acids: CASSMTGTPPDGYTF.

This chain links TRBV7-3 with TRBJ2-3; no clear D gene. Germline loops: CDR1 SGHTA, CDR2 FQGTGA. V was pared by 1 base and J by 2 bases, with 7 bases between. The CDR3 spans 14 residues. The CDR3 nucleotides are TGTGCCAGCAGCTTAAACCGCTTCACAGATACGCAGTATTTT. Protein: CASSLNRFTDTQYF.

The chain recombines TRBV7-9 with TRBJ2-1; tentative D call: TRBD2 (5 bases). In germline, CDR1 is SEHNR, CDR2 FQNEAQ (reference sequence). The CDR3 extends over 15 amino acids. V was trimmed by 5 bases and J by 4 bases, leaving 15 bases between them. The CDR3, as DNA: TGTGCCAGCAGCCCCCGTGGGGAGACATACAATGAGCAGTTCTTC. It encodes CASSPRGETYNEQFF.

The chain joins TRBV5-6 to TRBJ2-7; D gene uncertain. Between the trimmed V and J ends, which lost 2 bases and 5 bases, there was a span of 5 bases. Looked up from germline, CDR1 is SGHDT and CDR2 is YYEEEE. The CDR3 runs 11 residues. This CDR3 reads CASSFIDEQYF. CDR3 in DNA: TGTGCCAGCAGCTTTATCGACGAGCAGTACTTC. Full variable domain (remainder filled in from reference TRBV5-6 and TRBJ2-7): DAGVTQSPTHLIKTRGQQVTLRCSPKSGHDTVSWYQQALGQGPQFIFQYYEEEERQRGNFPDRFSGHQFPNYSSELNVNALLLGDSALYLCASSFIDEQYFGPGTRLTVT.

This clone was recorded once. The DNA for the CDR3 is TGTGCCTGGGGTAGATATGAGCAGTTCTTC. Translated: CAWGRYEQFF. The V and J genes are TRBV30 and TRBJ2-1; D is unclear. The CDR3 totals 10 residues. The V end was cut by 5 bases, the J end by 8 bases, with 7 bases between. Per germline, CDR1 GTSNPN and CDR2 SVGIG (reference sequence).

With regard to this clone: Germline is not matched at one junction end, which may reflect a read error. The chain couples TRBV6-1 to TRBJ1-1; the D is unclear. Germline assignment: CDR1 MNHNS and CDR2 SASEGT. This CDR3 is built from 12 residues. In DNA form, the CDR3 reads TGTGCCAGCAGAGAAGTGAACACTGAAGCTTTCTTT. Amino acid sequence: CASREVNTEAFF.

This chain connects TRBV5-1 to TRBJ1-6; D might be TRBD1 (6 bases). CDR1 SGHRS and CDR2 YFSETQ come from the germline V gene. Trimming took off 1 base at V and 2 bases at J, with 16 bases between the two ends. The CDR3 has 18 residues. CDR3 nucleotides: TGCGCCAGCAGCTTGAGGGACACGGCGAGCACCTATAATTCACCCCTCCACTTT. Translating gives CASSLRDTASTYNSPLHF.

The chain recombines TRBV10-3 with TRBJ1-1; D gene uncertain. This CDR3 is built from 13 residues. Germline V gene lookup returns CDR1 ENHRY and CDR2 SYGVKD. V dropped 4 bases and J dropped 3 bases, with 9 bases sitting between them. In nucleotides, the CDR3 is TGTGCCATCAGTGGAGTCCGGGACACTGAAGCTTTCTTT. Its translation: CAISGVRDTEAFF.

This chain connects TRBV27 to TRBJ2-2; 8 bases are shared with TRBD2. The CDR3 has 15 residues. Losses at the gene ends were 5 bases for V and 7 bases for J; bases not matched to a gene: 9. Germline CDR1 is MNHEY and CDR2 is SMNVEV (reference sequence). The CDR3 loop is CASSATRLALGELFF. In nucleotides, the CDR3 is TGTGCCAGCAGTGCAACCCGACTAGCGCTCGGGGAGCTGTTTTTT.

The CDR3 bases are TGTGCCAGCAGCTTAGATTCCGGACAGGGGGCGGGATATGGCTACACCTTC. Encoded protein: CASSLDSGQGAGYGYTF. The gene calls are TRBV11-2 and TRBJ1-2; TRBD1 matches at 11 bases. Germline V gene sequence: CDR1 SGHAT, CDR2 FQNNGV. There are 17 residues in the CDR3. The trim removed 0 bases at V and 5 bases at J, leaving 8 bases unmatched.

This chain connects TRBV30 to TRBJ2-2; tentatively, D is TRBD2 (7 bases). Trimming pared 1 base from V and 4 bases from J, leaving 16 bases between. CDR1 and CDR2 from the germline V gene are GTSNPN and SVGIG (reference sequence). The CDR3 spans 16 residues. The CDR3 loop reads CAWSGSAGQSTGELFF. The CDR3, as DNA: TGTGCCTGGAGTGGTTCAGCGGGACAATCCACCGGGGAGCTGTTTTTT.

The chain employs TRBV11-3 and TRBJ2-3, with 14 bases lining up with TRBD2. CDR3 length: 15 amino acids. Germline loops: CDR1 SGHNT, CDR2 YENEEA. V shed 5 bases and J 6 bases; nucleotides not matched to a gene: 4. In DNA, the CDR3 is TGTGCCAGCAGCCGACTAGCGGGGGGGCCGGATACGCAGTATTTT. It yields the protein CASSRLAGGPDTQYF. Filled out from reference TRBV11-3 and TRBJ2-3, the complete variable domain reads EAGVVQSPRYKIIEKKQPVAFWCNPISGHNTLYWYLQNLGQGPELLIRYENEEAVDDSQLPKDRFSAERLKGVDSTLKIQPAELGDSAVYLCASSRLAGGPDTQYFGPGTRLTVL.

This clone was seen only a few times. V is TRBV30 and J is TRBJ1-1; tentative D call: TRBD1 (6 bases). From germline, CDR1 is GTSNPN and CDR2 SVGIG (reference sequence). CDR3 size: 13 residues. V was trimmed by 4 bases and J by 1 base, leaving 10 bases between them. Written as DNA, the CDR3 is TGTGCCTGGATGGCGGACAGGAACACTGAAGCTTTCTTT. Translated, it gives CAWMADRNTEAFF.

J is TRBJ1-2 and V is TRBV4-3; D not resolved. V gave up 0 bases and J gave up 2 bases, with 13 bases separating them. Germline V gene data show CDR1 as LGHNA and CDR2 as YSLEER. The CDR3 extends over 16 amino acids. In DNA form, the CDR3 reads TGCGCCAGCAGCCAAGACTACCGGGTGGGCAACTATGGCTACACCTTC. As protein: CASSQDYRVGNYGYTF.

J is TRBJ2-3 and V is TRBV19; D is ambiguous. This CDR3 is 13 amino acids long. The germline V and J ends were trimmed by 3 bases and 1 base, with 5 bases remaining between them. Germline V gene lookup returns CDR1 LNHDA and CDR2 SQIVND (reference sequence). CDR3 DNA sequence: TGTGCCAGTAGTATTTCCCGCACAGATACGCAGTATTTT. Translating gives CASSISRTDTQYF. Complete variable domain (other parts from reference TRBV19 and TRBJ2-3): DGGITQSPKYLFRKEGQNVTLSCEQNLNHDAMYWYRQDPGQGLRLIYYSQIVNDFQKGDIAEGYSVSREKKESFPLTVTSAQKNPTAFYLCASSISRTDTQYFGPGTRLTVL.